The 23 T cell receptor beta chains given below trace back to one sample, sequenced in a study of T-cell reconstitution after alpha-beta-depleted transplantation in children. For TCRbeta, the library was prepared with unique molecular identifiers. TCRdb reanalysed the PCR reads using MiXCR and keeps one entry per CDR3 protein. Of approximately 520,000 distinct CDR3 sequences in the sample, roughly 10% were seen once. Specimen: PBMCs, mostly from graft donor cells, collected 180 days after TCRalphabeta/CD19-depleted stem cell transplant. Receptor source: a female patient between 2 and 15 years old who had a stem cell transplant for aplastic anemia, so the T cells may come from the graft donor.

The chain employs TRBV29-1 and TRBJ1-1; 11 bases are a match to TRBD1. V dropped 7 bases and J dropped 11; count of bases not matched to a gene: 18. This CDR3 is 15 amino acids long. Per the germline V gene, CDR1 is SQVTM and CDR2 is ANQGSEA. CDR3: CSASRSGQGVGGAFF. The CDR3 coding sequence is TGCAGCGCGTCACGATCGGGACAGGGGGTTGGCGGGGCTTTCTTT.

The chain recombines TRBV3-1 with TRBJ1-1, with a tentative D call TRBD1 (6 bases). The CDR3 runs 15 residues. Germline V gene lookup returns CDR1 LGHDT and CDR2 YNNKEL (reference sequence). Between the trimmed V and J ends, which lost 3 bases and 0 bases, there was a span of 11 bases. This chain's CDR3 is CASSHGDTLNTEAFF. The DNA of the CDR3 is TGTGCCAGCAGCCATGGGGACACCCTGAACACTGAAGCTTTCTTT.

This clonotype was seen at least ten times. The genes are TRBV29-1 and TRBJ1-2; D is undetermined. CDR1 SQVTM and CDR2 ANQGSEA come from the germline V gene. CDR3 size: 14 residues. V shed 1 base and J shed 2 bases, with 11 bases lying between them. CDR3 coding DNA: TGCAGCGTTGAAGGGGCACTACTAAACTATGGCTACACCTTC. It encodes CSVEGALLNYGYTF.

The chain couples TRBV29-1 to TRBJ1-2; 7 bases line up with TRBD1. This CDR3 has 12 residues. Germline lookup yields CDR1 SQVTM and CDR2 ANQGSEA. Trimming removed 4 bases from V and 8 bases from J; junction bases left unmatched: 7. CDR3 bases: TGCAGCGTTGGAGGGACAGATGGAGGCTACACCTTC. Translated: CSVGGTDGGYTF.

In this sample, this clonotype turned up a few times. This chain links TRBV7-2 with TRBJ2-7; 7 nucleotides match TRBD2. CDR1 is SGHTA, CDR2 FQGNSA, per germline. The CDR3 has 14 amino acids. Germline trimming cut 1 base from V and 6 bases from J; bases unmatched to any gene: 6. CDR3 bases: TGTGCCAGCAGCTTAGTGGCGGGAGCGTCCGAGCAGTACGTC. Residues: CASSLVAGASEQYV.

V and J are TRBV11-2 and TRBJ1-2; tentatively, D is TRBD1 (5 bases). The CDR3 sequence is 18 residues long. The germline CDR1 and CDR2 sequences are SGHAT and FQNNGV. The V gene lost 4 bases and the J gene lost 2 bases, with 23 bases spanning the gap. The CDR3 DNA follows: TGTGCCAGCAGCTCATACCAAGGGGTTAGGGCGCCGAACTATGGCTACACCTTC. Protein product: CASSSYQGVRAPNYGYTF.

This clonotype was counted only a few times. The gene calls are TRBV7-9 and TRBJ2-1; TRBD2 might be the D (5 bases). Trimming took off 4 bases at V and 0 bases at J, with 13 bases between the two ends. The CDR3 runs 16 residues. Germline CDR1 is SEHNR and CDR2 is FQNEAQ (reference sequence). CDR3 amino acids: CASSSLALSSYNEQFF. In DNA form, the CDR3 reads TGTGCCAGCAGCTCCCTAGCTCTTAGCTCCTACAATGAGCAGTTCTTC.

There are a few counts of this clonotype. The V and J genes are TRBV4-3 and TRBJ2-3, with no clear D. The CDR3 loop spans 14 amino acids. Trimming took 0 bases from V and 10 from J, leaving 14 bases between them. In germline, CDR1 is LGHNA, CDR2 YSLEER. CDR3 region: CASSQDLKNRAQYF. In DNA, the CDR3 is TGCGCCAGCAGCCAAGATCTTAAGAACCGAGCGCAGTATTTT.

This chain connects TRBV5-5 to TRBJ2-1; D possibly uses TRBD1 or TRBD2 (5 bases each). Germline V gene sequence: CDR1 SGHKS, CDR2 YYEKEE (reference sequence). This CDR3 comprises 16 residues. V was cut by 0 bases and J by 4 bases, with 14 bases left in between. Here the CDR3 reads CASSLGPGPPYNEQFF. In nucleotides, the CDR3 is TGTGCCAGCAGCTTGGGGCCGGGACCGCCATACAATGAGCAGTTCTTC.

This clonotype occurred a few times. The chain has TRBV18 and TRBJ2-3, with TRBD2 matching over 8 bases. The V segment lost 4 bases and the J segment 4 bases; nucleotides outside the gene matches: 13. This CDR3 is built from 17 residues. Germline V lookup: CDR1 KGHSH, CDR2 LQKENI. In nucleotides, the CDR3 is TGTGCCAGCTCACTGATATTAGCGGGAAATGCTGCAGATACGCAGTATTTT. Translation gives CASSLILAGNAADTQYF.

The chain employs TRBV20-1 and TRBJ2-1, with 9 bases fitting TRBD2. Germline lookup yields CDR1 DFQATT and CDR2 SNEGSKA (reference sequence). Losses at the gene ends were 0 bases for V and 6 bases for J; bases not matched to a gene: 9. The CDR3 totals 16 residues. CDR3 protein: CSARDPKREVFNEQFF. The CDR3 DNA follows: TGCAGTGCTAGAGATCCAAAGCGGGAGGTGTTCAATGAGCAGTTCTTC.

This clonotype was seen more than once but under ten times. CDR3: CATSRDGRSGGFQAQYF. DNA of the CDR3: TGTGCCACCAGCAGAGATGGACGGAGTGGGGGATTTCAGGCCCAGTACTTC. V gene TRBV15 combines with J gene TRBJ2-5; either TRBD1 or TRBD2 may fit D (5 bases each). CDR1 is LNHNV, CDR2 YYDKDF, per germline (reference sequence). V lost 0 bases and J 9 bases, leaving 23 bases between the germline ends. This CDR3 has 17 residues.

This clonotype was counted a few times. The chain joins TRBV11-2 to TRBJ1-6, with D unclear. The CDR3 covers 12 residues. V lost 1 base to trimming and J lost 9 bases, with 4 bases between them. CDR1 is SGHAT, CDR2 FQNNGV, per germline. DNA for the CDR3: TGTGCCAGCAGCTTAGCCGGTTCACCCCTCCACTTT. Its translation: CASSLAGSPLHF.

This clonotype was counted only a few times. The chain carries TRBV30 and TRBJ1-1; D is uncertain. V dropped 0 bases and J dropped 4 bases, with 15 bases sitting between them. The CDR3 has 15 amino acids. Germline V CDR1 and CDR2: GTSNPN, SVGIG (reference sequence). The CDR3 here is CAWSVPWAGGTEAFF. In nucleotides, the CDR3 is TGTGCCTGGAGTGTACCGTGGGCGGGAGGCACTGAAGCTTTCTTT.

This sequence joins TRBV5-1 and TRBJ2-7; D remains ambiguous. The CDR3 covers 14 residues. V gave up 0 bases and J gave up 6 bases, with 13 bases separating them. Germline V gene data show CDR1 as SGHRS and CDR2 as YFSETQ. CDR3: CASSLELHGREQYF. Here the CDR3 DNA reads TGCGCCAGCAGCTTGGAACTCCACGGGCGCGAGCAGTACTTC. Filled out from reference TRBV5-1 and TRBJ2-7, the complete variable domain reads KAGVTQTPRYLIKTRGQQVTLSCSPISGHRSVSWYQQTPGQGLQFLFEYFSETQRNKGNFPGRFSGRQFSNSRSEMNVSTLELGDSALYLCASSLELHGREQYFGPGTRLTVT.

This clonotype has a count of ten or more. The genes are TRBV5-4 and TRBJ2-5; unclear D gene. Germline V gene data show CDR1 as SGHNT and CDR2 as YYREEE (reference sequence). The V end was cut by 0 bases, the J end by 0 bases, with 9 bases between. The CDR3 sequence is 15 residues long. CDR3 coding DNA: TGTGCCAGCAGCTTGGACAGCCAGTACCAAGAGACCCAGTACTTC. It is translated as CASSLDSQYQETQYF. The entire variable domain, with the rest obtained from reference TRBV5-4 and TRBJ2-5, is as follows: ETGVTQSPTHLIKTRGQQVTLRCSSQSGHNTVSWYQQALGQGPQFIFQYYREEENGRGNFPPRFSGLQFPNYSSELNVNALELDDSALYLCASSLDSQYQETQYFGPGTRLLVL.

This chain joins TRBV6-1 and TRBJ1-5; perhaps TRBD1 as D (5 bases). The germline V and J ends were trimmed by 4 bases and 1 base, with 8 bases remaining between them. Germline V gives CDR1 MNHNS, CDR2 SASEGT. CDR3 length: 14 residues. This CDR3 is CASSATASNQPQHF. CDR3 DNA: TGTGCCAGCAGTGCGACAGCAAGCAATCAGCCCCAGCATTTT.

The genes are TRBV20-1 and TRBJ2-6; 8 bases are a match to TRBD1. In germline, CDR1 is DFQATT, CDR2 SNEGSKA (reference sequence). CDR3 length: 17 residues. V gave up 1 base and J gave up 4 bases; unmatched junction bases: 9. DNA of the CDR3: TGCAGTGCTAGAGGATTGGACAGGGTATCCGGGGCCAACGTCCTGACTTTC. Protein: CSARGLDRVSGANVLTF.

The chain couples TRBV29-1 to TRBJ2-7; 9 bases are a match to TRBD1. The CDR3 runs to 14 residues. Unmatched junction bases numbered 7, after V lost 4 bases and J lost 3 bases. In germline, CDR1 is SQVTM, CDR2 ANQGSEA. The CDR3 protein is CSVVVGQGNYEQYV. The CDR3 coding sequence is TGCAGCGTTGTAGTGGGACAGGGTAACTACGAGCAGTACGTC.

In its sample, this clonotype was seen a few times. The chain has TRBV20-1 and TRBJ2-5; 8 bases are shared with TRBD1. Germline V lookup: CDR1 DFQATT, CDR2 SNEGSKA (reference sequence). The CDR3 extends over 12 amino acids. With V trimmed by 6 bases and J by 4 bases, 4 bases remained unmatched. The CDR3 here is CSARGTGETQYF. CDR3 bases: TGCAGTGCCCGGGGGACAGGAGAGACCCAGTACTTC.

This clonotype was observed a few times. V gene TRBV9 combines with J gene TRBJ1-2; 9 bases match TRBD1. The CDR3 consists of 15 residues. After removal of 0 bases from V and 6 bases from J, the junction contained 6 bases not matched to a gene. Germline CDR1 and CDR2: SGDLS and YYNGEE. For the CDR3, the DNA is TGTGCCAGCAGCGTAGTCACAGGGGGCGCGGATGGCTACACCTTC. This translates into CASSVVTGGADGYTF.

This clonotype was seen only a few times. This CDR3 reads CASRQGAYGYTF. The CDR3 nucleotides are TGTGCCAGCCGACAGGGCGCCTATGGCTACACCTTC. The chain carries TRBV25-1 and TRBJ1-2, with 7 nucleotides matching TRBD1. From germline, CDR1 is MGHDK and CDR2 SYGVNS. The CDR3 length is 12 residues. V dropped 8 bases and J dropped 4; count of bases not matched to a gene: 4.

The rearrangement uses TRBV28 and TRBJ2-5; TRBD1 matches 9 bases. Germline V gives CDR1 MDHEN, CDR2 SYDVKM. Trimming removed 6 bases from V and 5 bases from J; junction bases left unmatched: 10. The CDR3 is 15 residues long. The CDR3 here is CASRPQGALKETQYF. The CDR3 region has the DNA TGTGCCAGCAGACCACAGGGGGCCCTTAAGGAGACCCAGTACTTC.